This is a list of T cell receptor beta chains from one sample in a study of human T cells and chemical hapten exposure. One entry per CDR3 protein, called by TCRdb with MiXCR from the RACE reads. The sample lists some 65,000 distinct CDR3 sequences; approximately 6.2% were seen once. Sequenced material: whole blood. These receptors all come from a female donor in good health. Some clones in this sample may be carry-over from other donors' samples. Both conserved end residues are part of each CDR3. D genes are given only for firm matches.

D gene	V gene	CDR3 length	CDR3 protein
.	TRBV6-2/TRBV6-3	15	CASSPWGEATYEQYF
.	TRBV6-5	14	CASSDYRMNTEAFF
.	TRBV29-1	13	CSVVWSPLRGYTF
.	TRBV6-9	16	CASSYGGPKSTDTQYF
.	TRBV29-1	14	CSVDRQTLRDGYTF
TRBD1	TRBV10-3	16	CAISDQDRGRLKTQYF
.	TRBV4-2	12	CASSRDKETQYF
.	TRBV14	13	CASSPDSSYEQYF
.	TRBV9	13	CASSKGPQETQYF
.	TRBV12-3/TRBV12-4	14	CASSSTGRGQPQHF
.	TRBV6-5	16	CASKTSQGEMKDTQYF
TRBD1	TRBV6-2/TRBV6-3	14	CASSYDRGDTEAFF
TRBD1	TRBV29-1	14	CSVNGQGGSNEQFF
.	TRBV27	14	CASSFRGRAEKLFF
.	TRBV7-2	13	CASSYPGGGEQYF
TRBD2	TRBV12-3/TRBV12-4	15	CASSPRTSYQETQYF
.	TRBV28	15	CASSFPRWANQPQHF
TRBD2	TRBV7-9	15	CASSLAREGADTQYF
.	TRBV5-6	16	CASSRYGVGEEDEQFF
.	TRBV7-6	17	CASSLWVPVSGANVLTF
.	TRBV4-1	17	CASSQDRTVQYTDTQYF
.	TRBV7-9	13	CASSFGVGDTQYF
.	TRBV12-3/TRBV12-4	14	CASSSSVRGDEQYF
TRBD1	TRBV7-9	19	CASSFVQKTGTGLRDTQYF
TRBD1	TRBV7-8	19	CASSLVIGTEIIGTDTQYF
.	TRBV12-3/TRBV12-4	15	CASSLDSPSYNEQFF
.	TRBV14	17	CASSQDILSTTNEKLFF
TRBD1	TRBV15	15	CATSRGQGSNQPQHF
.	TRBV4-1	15	CASSRVLGAQDGYTF
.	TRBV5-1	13	CASSLRIAETQYF
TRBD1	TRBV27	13	CASSFYRGETQYF
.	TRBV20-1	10	CSARRDTQYF
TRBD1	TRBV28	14	CASSLVDRSFEQYF
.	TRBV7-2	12	CASSSIGNTIYF
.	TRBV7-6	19	CASSRKGTWGGATNEKLFF
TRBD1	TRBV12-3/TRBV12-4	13	CASRLGQGTEQYF
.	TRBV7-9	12	CASSPQWTEAFF
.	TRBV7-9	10	CASEDTEAFF
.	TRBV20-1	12	CSAKEMNTEAFF
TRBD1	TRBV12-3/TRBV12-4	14	CASSFNRGYTEAFF
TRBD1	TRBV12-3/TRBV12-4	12	CASSLTGPEAFF